Below, 10 T cell receptor beta chains from the same sample are listed, as sequenced in a study of blood T cell repertoires in COVID-19. The repertoire was sequenced with immunoSEQ multiplex PCR; TCRdb's copy has only in-frame clones and lacks some. This sample has about 400,000 clones, with 88% found just once. Specimen: PBMCs or T cells enriched from blood (not recorded which). The source of these receptors is a woman in her 40s with acute COVID-19.

The rearrangement links TRBV6-5 to TRBJ1-1; no clear D gene. Trimming took off 5 bases at V and 4 bases at J, with 11 bases between the two ends. The V gene's germline CDR1 is MNHEY and CDR2 SVGAGI. There are 13 residues in the CDR3. The CDR3 nucleotides are TGTGCCAGCAGTCTGAACTTTGGCACTGAAGCTTTCTTT. This codes for CASSLNFGTEAFF.

CDR3: CASSQSQGLFF. The CDR3 DNA follows: TGTGCCAGCAGCCAATCCCAGGGTCTGTTTTTT. J is TRBJ2-2 and V is TRBV3-1 (or the pseudogene TRBV3-2); a weak D match, TRBD1 (5 bases). The CDR3 sequence is 11 residues long. The ends were cut back, 2 bases at V and 14 bases at J, with 9 bases in the middle. Germline V gene lookup returns CDR1 LGHDT and CDR2 YNNKEL (reference sequence).

The rearrangement links TRBV19 to TRBJ1-1; no definite D call. CDR1 is LNHDA, CDR2 SQIVND, per germline (reference sequence). This CDR3 is built from 13 residues. V was cut by 3 bases and J by 3 bases, with 8 bases left in between. CDR3 DNA: TGTGCCAGTAGTATGGGGAGGGACACTGAAGCTTTCTTT. It is translated as CASSMGRDTEAFF.

The gene calls are TRBV15 and TRBJ1-2; D possibly corresponds to TRBD1 (5 bases). Trimming removed 0 bases from V and 4 bases from J, with 12 bases in between. This CDR3 is built from 15 residues. Germline V gene data show CDR1 as LNHNV and CDR2 as YYDKDF (reference sequence). For the CDR3, the DNA is TGTGCCACCAGCAGAGATGGTCAGGGATCCTATGGCTACACCTTC. It codes for CATSRDGQGSYGYTF.

This CDR3 reads CSASSEGVQPQHF. CDR3 coding DNA: TGCAGTGCTAGTTCCGAGGGGGTTCAGCCCCAGCATTTT. The chain has TRBV20-1 and TRBJ1-5; D is possibly TRBD1 (6 bases). The CDR3 is made up of 13 amino acids. Looked up from germline, CDR1 is DFQATT and CDR2 is SNEGSKA (reference sequence). Trimming cost V 3 bases and J 6 bases, with 12 bases left between them.

This chain uses TRBV18 with TRBJ1-4, with unresolved D. The V end lost 3 bases, the J end lost 4 bases, and 12 bases lay between the germline ends. Germline CDR1 reads KGHSH; CDR2 reads LQKENI. The CDR3 contains 15 residues. Here the CDR3 reads CASSPAPGINEKLFF. Here the CDR3 DNA reads TGTGCCAGCTCACCGGCGCCGGGAATTAATGAAAAACTGTTTTTT.

The chain links TRBV20-1 to TRBJ1-6; tentatively, D is TRBD1 (6 bases). The V end lost 3 bases, the J end lost 0 bases, and 12 bases lay between the germline ends. CDR3 length: 16 amino acids. CDR1 and CDR2 from the germline V gene are DFQATT and SNEGSKA (reference sequence). The CDR3 sequence is CSASGGQSSYNSPLHF. CDR3 sequence (DNA): TGCAGTGCTAGTGGGGGGCAGAGCTCCTATAATTCACCCCTCCACTTT.

The V gene is TRBV4-1, the J gene TRBJ1-1; no clear D. The germline V and J ends were trimmed by 1 base and 1 base, with 10 bases remaining between them. Germline lookup yields CDR1 MGHRA and CDR2 YSYEKL. This CDR3 has 15 amino acids. CDR3 region: CASSQGADGNTEAFF. The DNA of the CDR3 is TGCGCCAGCAGCCAAGGGGCAGATGGGAACACTGAAGCTTTCTTT.

This clone was recorded once. The chain carries TRBV10-1 and TRBJ2-3; D is uncertain. Trimming pared 4 bases from V and 2 bases from J, leaving 4 bases between. The CDR3 runs 12 residues. The germline CDR1 and CDR2 sequences are WNHNN and SYGVQD (reference sequence). The CDR3 sequence is CASSGATDTQYF. The CDR3 nucleotides read TGCGCCAGCAGTGGGGCCACAGATACGCAGTATTTT.

The chain links TRBV19 to TRBJ1-5; 9 bases are shared with TRBD1. From germline, CDR1 is LNHDA and CDR2 SQIVND (reference sequence). The CDR3 is 15 residues long. J was trimmed by 3 bases and V by 8 bases; bases with no gene match: 8. This CDR3 is CASAIGTGNNQPQHF. The DNA of the CDR3 is TGTGCCAGTGCTATTGGGACAGGGAACAATCAGCCCCAGCATTTT. Complete variable domain (other parts from reference TRBV19 and TRBJ1-5): DGGITQSPKYLFRKEGQNVTLSCEQNLNHDAMYWYRQDPGQGLRLIYYSQIVNDFQKGDIAEGYSVSREKKESFPLTVTSAQKNPTAFYLCASAIGTGNNQPQHFGDGTRLSIL.